This T cell receptor (beta chain) was sequenced during a study of blood T cell repertoires in COVID-19. Study-level background: The United States, Italy and Spain provided the acute and convalescent COVID-19 samples. Sources were T cells, B-cell-depleted T cells, or PBMCs; the material itself was cDNA or gDNA.

Study processing details: Scientists estimated how many nucleated cells there were by amplifying reference gene primers. TCRdb's copy holds only in-frame clones and misses some; the assay was immunoSEQ multiplex PCR. V, J and clone size are taken as reported in that table, and D and trimming were inferred from the DNA itself. The sample records around 190,000 clones, over 75% being singletons. The V gene end was trimmed by 7 bases and the J gene end by 4 bases; junction bases not matched to a gene: 4. The CDR3 contains 13 residues. Per the germline V gene, CDR1 is MRHNA and CDR2 is SNTAGT. Material for sequencing was peripheral blood. This clonotype was obtained from a woman in her fifties or sixties with acute or convalescent COVID-19. The V call is TRBV6-4, the J call TRBJ2-3, with 8 bases lining up with TRBD1. The CDR3 DNA follows: TGTGCCAGCAAAGGGACAGGAGCAGATACGCAGTATTTT. Translated: CASKGTGADTQYF.